Each of the 23 T cell receptor beta chains below was sequenced from the same sample in a study of T cell responses to AZD1222 COVID-19 vaccine. Only in-frame clones appear in the TCRdb table, and some are missing; sequencing was by immunoSEQ multiplex PCR. The sample carries about 94,000 clones, around 84% recorded once. The source material was peripheral blood, sampled 28 days after the second AZD1222 dose. These receptors all come from an adult who received the AZD1222 COVID-19 vaccine.

V and J are TRBV5-1 and TRBJ2-2; TRBD1 might be the D (6 bases). Germline V gene lookup returns CDR1 SGHRS and CDR2 YFSETQ. This CDR3 is 14 amino acids long. The V end was cut by 0 bases, the J end by 6 bases, with 9 bases between. The CDR3 region is CASSLDRAPGELFF. As DNA, the CDR3 is TGCGCCAGCAGCTTGGACAGGGCCCCCGGGGAGCTGTTTTTT.

This chain uses TRBV6-2 or TRBV6-3 with TRBJ2-2, with 8 bases identical to TRBD2. CDR1 and CDR2 from the germline V gene are MNHEY and SVGEGT. The junction had 0 bases not matched to a gene; V was cut back by 3 bases and J by 0 bases. The CDR3 contains 15 residues. This CDR3 is CASSYSGANTGELFF. DNA for the CDR3: TGTGCCAGCAGTTATAGCGGGGCGAACACCGGGGAGCTGTTTTTT.

This clone was observed once. The chain couples TRBV7-3 to TRBJ1-2, with unresolved D. The V gene's germline CDR1 is SGHTA and CDR2 FQGTGA. The CDR3 sequence is 13 residues long. V was shortened by 5 bases and J by 8 bases, with 15 bases between the two germline ends. CDR3 region: CASSKAGSRGYTF. In DNA form, the CDR3 reads TGTGCCAGCAGCAAAGCTGGTTCGCGAGGCTACACCTTC.

The chain is built from TRBV18 and TRBJ2-5; TRBD2 agrees at 8 bases. Germline values: CDR1 KGHSH, CDR2 LQKENI. The CDR3 runs 14 residues. J gave up 5 bases and V 3 bases, and 5 bases lay outside the gene matches. CDR3 DNA: TGTGCCAGCTCACCCGGAAGCGGGAGTGAGACCCAGTACTTC. This translates into CASSPGSGSETQYF.

The rearrangement links TRBV2 to TRBJ2-1, with D unclear. Germline V gene lookup returns CDR1 SNHLY and CDR2 FYNNEI. The CDR3 consists of 12 residues. V shed 10 bases and J shed 10 bases, with 17 bases lying between them. This CDR3 reads CATSPNLGEQFF. The DNA for the CDR3 is TGTGCCACCAGCCCAAACTTGGGAGAGCAGTTCTTC.

The J gene is TRBJ2-1, the V gene TRBV11-3, with D tentatively TRBD2 (5 bases). V was shortened by 5 bases and J by 8 bases, with 10 bases between the two germline ends. Looked up from germline, CDR1 is SGHNT and CDR2 is YENEEA. There are 12 residues in the CDR3. The CDR3 DNA follows: TGTGCCAGCAGCAACTCGGGGTATGAGCAGTTCTTC. Protein product: CASSNSGYEQFF. Full variable domain (rest looked up from reference TRBV11-3 and TRBJ2-1): EAGVVQSPRYKIIEKKQPVAFWCNPISGHNTLYWYLQNLGQGPELLIRYENEEAVDDSQLPKDRFSAERLKGVDSTLKIQPAELGDSAVYLCASSNSGYEQFFGPGTRLTVL.

The chain links TRBV9 to TRBJ2-3; D is uncertain. The CDR3 is made up of 15 amino acids. Germline loops: CDR1 SGDLS, CDR2 YYNGEE. Trimming took off 0 bases at V and 6 bases at J, with 14 bases between the two ends. The CDR3 region is CASSVGGGLEDTQYF. In DNA, the CDR3 is TGTGCCAGCAGCGTAGGTGGCGGCCTGGAGGATACGCAGTATTTT.

This chain joins TRBV7-9 and TRBJ1-1, with D possibly TRBD1 on 5 matching bases. Germline V lookup: CDR1 SEHNR, CDR2 FQNEAQ (reference sequence). V dropped 1 base and J dropped 0 bases, with 9 bases sitting between them. The CDR3 is made up of 15 amino acids. CDR3 in DNA: TGTGCCAGCAGCTTAGTGGCAGGGTTGAACACTGAAGCTTTCTTT. Protein product: CASSLVAGLNTEAFF.

This chain links TRBV7-8 with TRBJ2-7; the D gene could be TRBD1 or TRBD2 (6 bases each). CDR3 size: 14 residues. Trimming pared 4 bases from V and 2 bases from J, leaving 12 bases between. Germline V gene lookup returns CDR1 SGHVS and CDR2 FQNEAQ. In DNA form, the CDR3 reads TGTGCCAGCAGCTGGGGGGCCCAGACCTACGAGCAGTACTTC. It specifies CASSWGAQTYEQYF.

This chain connects TRBV27 to TRBJ1-1; 11 nucleotides line up with TRBD1. The germline CDR1 and CDR2 sequences are MNHEY and SMNVEV (reference sequence). The CDR3 sequence is 18 residues long. V shed 2 bases, J shed 4 bases, and the junction held 12 bases outside the gene matches. The CDR3 nucleotides are TGTGCCAGCAGTTTAGCCGGGACAGGGGGAGGTGGGGGCACTGAAGCTTTCTTT. Its translation is CASSLAGTGGGGGTEAFF.

This chain connects TRBV28 to TRBJ1-5; the D is unclear. This CDR3 is 15 amino acids long. From germline, CDR1 is MDHEN and CDR2 SYDVKM. V was cut by 3 bases and J by 0 bases, with 9 bases left in between. The CDR3 region is CASSFAWNSNQPQHF. CDR3 coding DNA: TGTGCCAGCAGTTTCGCTTGGAATAGCAATCAGCCCCAGCATTTT.

This chain connects TRBV4-1 to TRBJ1-6, with D maybe TRBD1 (5 bases). This CDR3 has 16 amino acids. The germline V gene encodes CDR1 MGHRA and CDR2 YSYEKL. V gave up 5 bases and J gave up 4 bases, with 15 bases separating them. In DNA, the CDR3 is TGCGCCAGCAGCAAAAGTCAGGGTTCTTATAATTCACCCCTCCACTTT. Translated, it gives CASSKSQGSYNSPLHF.

V is TRBV7-2 and J is TRBJ1-6; 9 positions match TRBD1. CDR3 length equals 16 residues. Per germline, CDR1 SGHTA and CDR2 FQGNSA. Trimming cost V 0 bases and J 7 bases; bases outside gene matches: 4. The CDR3 spells CASSLAVGQGNSPLHF. The CDR3, as DNA: TGTGCCAGCAGCTTAGCGGTGGGACAGGGAAATTCACCCCTCCACTTT.

This clone has more than one count but fewer than ten. This sequence joins TRBV7-2 and TRBJ1-6; D remains ambiguous. Trimming removed 0 bases from V and 3 bases from J, with 9 bases in between. CDR1 is SGHTA and CDR2 is FQGNSA in the germline V gene. The CDR3 extends over 16 amino acids. CDR3 sequence reads: CASSLAPRLYNSPLHF. The CDR3 coding sequence is TGTGCCAGCAGCTTAGCCCCCAGGCTCTATAATTCACCCCTCCACTTT.

This clone turned up a few times. The J gene is TRBJ1-2, the V gene TRBV7-2; D might be TRBD1 (6 bases). The V and J ends lost 1 base and 0 bases respectively, with 9 bases between them. This CDR3 has 15 residues. CDR1 is SGHTA, CDR2 FQGNSA, per germline. CDR3 amino acids: CASSLGQASNYGYTF. CDR3 sequence (DNA): TGTGCCAGCAGCTTAGGACAGGCTTCTAACTATGGCTACACCTTC.

V is TRBV25-1 and J is TRBJ2-5; 8 bases agree with TRBD1. Germline CDR1 reads MGHDK; CDR2 reads SYGVNS. This CDR3 has 15 residues. V lost 3 bases and J lost 2; bases outside the gene matches: 5. This chain's CDR3 is CASSDPGTGQETQYF. The CDR3, as DNA: TGTGCCAGCAGTGATCCCGGGACAGGTCAAGAGACCCAGTACTTC.

The chain couples TRBV6-2 or TRBV6-3 to TRBJ2-3; 9 bases map to TRBD1. J gave up 3 bases and V 5 bases, and 6 bases lay outside the gene matches. The CDR3 has 15 residues. Germline V CDR1 and CDR2: MNHEY, SVGEGT. The DNA of the CDR3 is TGTGCCAGCAGTCTGAGGGACAGGGAAACAGATACGCAGTATTTT. Amino acids: CASSLRDRETDTQYF.

This clone was counted between two and nine times. The sample holds other DNA sequences that translate to the same CDR3. The chain's CDR3 is CASSLGRNQPQHF. For the CDR3, the DNA is TGTGCCAGCAGCTTAGGGCGCAATCAGCCCCAGCATTTT. The gene calls are TRBV7-6 and TRBJ1-5; D ambiguous. Trimming shortened V by 1 base and J by 2 bases, and 3 bases separated the two germline ends. Germline assignment: CDR1 SGHVS and CDR2 FNYEAQ. The CDR3 spans 13 residues.

The rearrangement uses TRBV4-3 and TRBJ1-3; D perhaps matches TRBD1 (5 bases). This CDR3 has 14 amino acids. The germline V gene encodes CDR1 LGHNA and CDR2 YSLEER. Deletions cut 1 base from V and 8 bases from J, with 12 bases between. The CDR3: CASSQGTLRDTIYF. Written as DNA, the CDR3 is TGCGCCAGCAGCCAAGGGACCCTCAGGGACACCATATATTTT.

J is TRBJ2-7 and V is TRBV7-9; possible D gene TRBD1, 6 bases. Deletions cut 1 base from V and 1 base from J, with 11 bases between. CDR1 is SEHNR, CDR2 FQNEAQ, per germline (reference sequence). This CDR3 is 15 amino acids long. The CDR3 sequence: CASSLVTDSSYEQYF. The CDR3 DNA sequence: TGTGCCAGCAGCTTAGTGACGGACAGTTCCTACGAGCAGTACTTC.

This rearrangement joins TRBV7-9 to TRBJ1-1; no reliable D call. Germline V CDR1 and CDR2: SEHNR, FQNEAQ (reference sequence). Trimming removed 1 base at V and 1 base at J, with 10 bases between. The length of the CDR3 is 15 residues. The DNA of the CDR3 is TGTGCCAGCAGCTTAGGAGCCCGCCGGAACACTGAAGCTTTCTTT. This gives the protein CASSLGARRNTEAFF.

This chain connects TRBV7-2 to TRBJ1-2; D perhaps matches TRBD1 (5 bases). CDR1 SGHTA and CDR2 FQGNSA come from the germline V gene. The CDR3 loop spans 14 amino acids. V was pared by 6 bases and J by 0 bases, with 11 bases between. CDR3 sequence reads: CASSHRTPNYGYTF. The DNA of the CDR3 is TGTGCCAGCAGTCACAGGACCCCTAACTATGGCTACACCTTC.

The chain combines TRBV4-2 with TRBJ1-4; a weak D match, TRBD1 (5 bases). The germline V and J ends were trimmed by 4 bases and 8 bases, with 23 bases remaining between them. Germline values: CDR1 LGHNA, CDR2 YNFKEQ. The CDR3 loop spans 17 amino acids. The CDR3 region has the DNA TGTGCCAGCAGCCGATCCCGGCCTTCGGGGGGAGGCGAAAAACTGTTTTTT. This encodes CASSRSRPSGGGEKLFF.